The clone carrying this TCR beta chain was seen repeatedly, ten times or more. This entry comes from a study of T cells in Graves' hyperthyroidism and ophthalmopathy. Germline trimming cut 7 bases from V and 3 bases from J; bases unmatched to any gene: 9. Germline CDR1 reads SGHDT; CDR2 reads YYEEEE. CDR3 length: 15 amino acids. The TCR beta CDR3 regions underwent amplification using RNA transcripts as the source. HTBI primers drove first-round RT-PCR of the TCR CDR3. TCRdb fed the multiplex PCR reads into MiXCR, producing one record per CDR3 protein. The sample lists roughly 280,000 distinct CDR3 sequences, about a sixth seen once, with approximately 60% in the top ten.

The sequencing input was blood. This receptor was identified in a woman aged 55-69 years with Graves' ophthalmopathy. J is TRBJ1-2 and V is TRBV5-6; 10 bases agree with TRBD1. CDR3 residues: CASRDRGRGYYGYTF. The CDR3, as DNA: TGTGCCAGCCGAGACAGGGGGCGCGGCTACTATGGCTACACCTTC.